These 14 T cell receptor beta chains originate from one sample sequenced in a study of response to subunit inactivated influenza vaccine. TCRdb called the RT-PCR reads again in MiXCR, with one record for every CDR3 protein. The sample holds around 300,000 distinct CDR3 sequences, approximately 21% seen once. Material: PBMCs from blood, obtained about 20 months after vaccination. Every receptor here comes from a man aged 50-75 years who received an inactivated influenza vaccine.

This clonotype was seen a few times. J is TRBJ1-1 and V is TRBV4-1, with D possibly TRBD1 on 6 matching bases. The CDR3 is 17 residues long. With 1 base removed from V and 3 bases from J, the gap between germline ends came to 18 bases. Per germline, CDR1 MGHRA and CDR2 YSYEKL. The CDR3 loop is CASSQVWGARPDTEAFF. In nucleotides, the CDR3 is TGCGCCAGCAGCCAAGTTTGGGGGGCGAGGCCCGACACTGAAGCTTTCTTT.

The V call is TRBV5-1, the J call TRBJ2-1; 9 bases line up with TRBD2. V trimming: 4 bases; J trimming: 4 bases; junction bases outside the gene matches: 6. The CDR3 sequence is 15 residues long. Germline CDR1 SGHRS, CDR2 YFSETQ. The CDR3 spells CASSSSGSNYNEQFF. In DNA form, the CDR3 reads TGCGCCAGCAGCAGTAGCGGGAGTAATTACAATGAGCAGTTCTTC.

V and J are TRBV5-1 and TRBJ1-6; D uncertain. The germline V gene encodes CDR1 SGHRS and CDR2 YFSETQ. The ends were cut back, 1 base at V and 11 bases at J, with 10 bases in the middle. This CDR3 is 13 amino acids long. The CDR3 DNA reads TGCGCCAGCAGCTTGATATACCGAGCACCCCTCCACTTT. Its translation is CASSLIYRAPLHF.

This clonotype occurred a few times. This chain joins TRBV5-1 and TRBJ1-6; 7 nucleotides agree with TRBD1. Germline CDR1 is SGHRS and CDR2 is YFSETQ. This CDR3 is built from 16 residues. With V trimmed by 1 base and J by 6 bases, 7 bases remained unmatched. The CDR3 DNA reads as TGCGCCAGCAGCTTGCTCCAGGGGGGAACTAATTCACCCCTCCACTTT. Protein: CASSLLQGGTNSPLHF. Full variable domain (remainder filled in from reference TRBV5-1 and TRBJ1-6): KAGVTQTPRYLIKTRGQQVTLSCSPISGHRSVSWYQQTPGQGLQFLFEYFSETQRNKGNFPGRFSGRQFSNSRSEMNVSTLELGDSALYLCASSLLQGGTNSPLHFGNGTRLTVT.

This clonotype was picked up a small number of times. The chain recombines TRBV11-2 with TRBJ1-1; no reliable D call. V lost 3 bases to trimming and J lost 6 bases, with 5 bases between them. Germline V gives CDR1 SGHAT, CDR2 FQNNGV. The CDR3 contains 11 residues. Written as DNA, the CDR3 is TGTGCCAGCAGCTTTAAGTCTGAAGCTTTCTTT. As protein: CASSFKSEAFF.

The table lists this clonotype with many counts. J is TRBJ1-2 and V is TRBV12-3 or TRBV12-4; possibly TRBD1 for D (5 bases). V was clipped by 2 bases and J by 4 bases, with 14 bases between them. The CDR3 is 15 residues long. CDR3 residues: CASSLQRGGGYGYTF. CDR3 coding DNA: TGTGCCAGCAGTTTACAGAGGGGCGGCGGCTATGGCTACACCTTC.

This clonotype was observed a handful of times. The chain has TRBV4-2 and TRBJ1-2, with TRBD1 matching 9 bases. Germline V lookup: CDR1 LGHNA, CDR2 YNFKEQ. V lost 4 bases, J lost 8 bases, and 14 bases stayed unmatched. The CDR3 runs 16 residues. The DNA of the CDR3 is TGTGCCAGCAGCCCGACGTTCGGACAGGGGCATCGAGGCTACACCTTC. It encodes CASSPTFGQGHRGYTF.

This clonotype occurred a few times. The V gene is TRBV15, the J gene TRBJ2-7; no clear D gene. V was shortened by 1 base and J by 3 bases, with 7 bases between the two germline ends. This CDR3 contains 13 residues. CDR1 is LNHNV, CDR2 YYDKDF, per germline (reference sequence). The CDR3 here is CATSRGYLYEQYF. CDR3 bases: TGTGCCACCAGCAGAGGATACCTCTACGAGCAGTACTTC. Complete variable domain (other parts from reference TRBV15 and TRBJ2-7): DAMVIQNPRYQVTQFGKPVTLSCSQTLNHNVMYWYQQKSSQAPKLLFHYYDKDFNNEADTPDNFQSRRPNTSFCFLDIRSPGLGDTAMYLCATSRGYLYEQYFGPGTRLTVT.

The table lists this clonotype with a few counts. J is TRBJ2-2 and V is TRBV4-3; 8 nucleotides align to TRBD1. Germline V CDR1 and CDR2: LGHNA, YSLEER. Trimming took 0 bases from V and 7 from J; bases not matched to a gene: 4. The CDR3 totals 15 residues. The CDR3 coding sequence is TGCGCCAGCAGCCAAGACAGGGGGCAAGTCGGGGAGCTGTTTTTT. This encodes CASSQDRGQVGELFF.

The CDR3 here is CSVASGGNTIYF. In DNA form, the CDR3 reads TGCAGCGTTGCGTCAGGTGGAAACACCATATATTTT. The V and J genes are TRBV29-1 and TRBJ1-3; D uncertain. V lost 4 bases, J lost 3 bases, and 7 bases lay in between. Germline lookup yields CDR1 SQVTM and CDR2 ANQGSEA. The CDR3 extends over 12 amino acids.

The CDR3 loop is CASSYILNEQYF. CDR3 nucleotide sequence: TGTGCCAGCAGTTACATTTTGAACGAGCAGTACTTC. The V and J genes are TRBV6-6 and TRBJ2-7; D is unclear. CDR3 size: 12 residues. The germline V gene has CDR1 MNHNY and CDR2 SVGAGI (reference sequence). Trimming pared 2 bases from V and 5 bases from J, leaving 7 bases between.

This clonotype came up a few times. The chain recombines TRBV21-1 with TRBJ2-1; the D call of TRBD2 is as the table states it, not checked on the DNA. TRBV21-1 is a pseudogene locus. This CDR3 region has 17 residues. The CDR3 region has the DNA TGTGCCAGCAGCAAAGTCCTAGCGGGAAGGGGTAACAATGAGCAGTTCTTC. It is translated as CASSKVLAGRGNNEQFF.

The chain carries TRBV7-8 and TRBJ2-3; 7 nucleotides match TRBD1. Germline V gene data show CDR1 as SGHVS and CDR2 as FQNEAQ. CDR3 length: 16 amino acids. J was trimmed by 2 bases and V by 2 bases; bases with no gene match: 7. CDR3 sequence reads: CASSLRDSQITDTQYF. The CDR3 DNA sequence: TGTGCCAGCAGCTTAAGGGACAGTCAGATCACAGATACGCAGTATTTT.

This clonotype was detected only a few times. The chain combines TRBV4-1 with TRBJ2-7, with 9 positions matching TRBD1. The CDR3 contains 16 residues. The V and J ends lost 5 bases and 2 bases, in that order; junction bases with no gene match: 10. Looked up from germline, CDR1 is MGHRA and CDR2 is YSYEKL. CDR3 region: CASSLPDRGETYEQYF. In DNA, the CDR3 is TGCGCCAGCAGCTTACCTGACAGGGGGGAAACCTACGAGCAGTACTTC.